This TCR beta chain was obtained from a study of T cell responses to AZD1222 COVID-19 vaccine (dated by TCRdb to the early 2020s). Turning to the overall study: TCR sequencing covered 233 trial participants: nearly 210 given two doses of AZD1222 and around 25 given two doses of MenACWY control vaccine. Enrollment into the trials was organized by age into subgroups of 18-55, 56-69 and 70-plus years, and those subgroups contained approximately 150, 30 and 60 TCR-sequenced participants, respectively. On the study overall, not on this receptor specifically: No day 14 peak-response samples were available, so repertoires were characterized only after the peak T cell response. The 56-69-year group was small, and its depth increase did not reach significance, likely because of low power. Reportedly, close to half of the unique spike-specific TCRs recognized epitopes lying outside the regions that are mutated in the B.1.351 and B.1.1.7 variants. Most participants were white British and females outnumbered males, and the authors suggested that clonal diversity may have been underestimated. Conclusions about previously exposed vaccinees are limited because only a handful of AZD1222 recipients were SARS-CoV-2 seropositive at baseline. The vaccine-associated CD4 TCRs covered the entire spike protein, and the dominant responses fell in regions 160-218 and 743-854. After two AZD1222 doses, both the breadth and the depth of spike-specific TCRs were significantly higher than at day 0 and than in MenACWY recipients.

Remarks on this clone: Its antigen target is currently unknown. Per-base qualities were not stored, and no clone one base away is much larger.

The CDR3 regions of human TCRbeta chains were subjected to immunosequencing. The authors' pipeline ran thus. TCRs in the repertoires were matched against a reference library of SARS-CoV-2-specific TCRs that had been generated with the MIRA antigen-specificity platform. Breadth was defined as the fraction of unique TCRs that were SARS-CoV-2-associated, and depth was defined as the fraction of total T cells that were SARS-CoV-2-associated. Using the MIRA data, each spike-specific TCR was mapped to the spike region that the TCR reacts to and placed in a CD4 or CD8 class. Log10-transformed breadth and depth values were compared by one-way ANOVA with Sidak's multiple comparisons tests. The clones in this table, taken by TCRdb from immuneACCESS, are in-frame only. Not every clone is retained; where verified, under half of the shortfall comes from an unresolved V gene, and the cause of the rest is unknown. V and J calls and clone size are copied from that table; D and trimming were computed from the DNA. Across this sample there are approximately 77,000 clones, with more than 85% seen only once. The ten largest clones represent around 5.1% of the sample.

Sample time point, as interpreted from the label and publication: about 28 days (+/-7) after the second vaccine dose. AZD1222 recipients given second doses at about 4 weeks or at about 12 weeks were pooled, since spike-specific TCR depth and breadth were not found to differ between the two schedules. Vaccinee samples were obtained from the UK trials COV001 and COV002, which included a single-blind randomized controlled phase 2/3 trial of AZD1222 (ChAdOx1 nCoV-19) in healthy adults. For TCRbeta chain sequencing, PBMC samples were collected from trial participants at day 0 and at day 28 after the second dose. V is cut by 1 base and J by 2 bases, and the space between the germline ends is 5 bases. CDR1 SGHTA and CDR2 FQGTGA are derived from the germline V gene. Including the terminal cysteine and phenylalanine, the CDR3 comprises 13 residues. Left in the record is the CDR3 DNA by itself, 39 bases read in frame from the first base.

The sample consisted of peripheral blood, taken 28 days after the second AZD1222 dose. The V gene is TRBV7-3 and the J gene is TRBJ1-1, with the D gene too uncertain to name. The TCR sequence derives from an adult who received the AZD1222 COVID-19 vaccine. The sequenced DNA: TGTGCCAGCAGCTTAAGTTCAAACACTGAAGCTTTCTTT. It translates to CASSLSSNTEAFF.